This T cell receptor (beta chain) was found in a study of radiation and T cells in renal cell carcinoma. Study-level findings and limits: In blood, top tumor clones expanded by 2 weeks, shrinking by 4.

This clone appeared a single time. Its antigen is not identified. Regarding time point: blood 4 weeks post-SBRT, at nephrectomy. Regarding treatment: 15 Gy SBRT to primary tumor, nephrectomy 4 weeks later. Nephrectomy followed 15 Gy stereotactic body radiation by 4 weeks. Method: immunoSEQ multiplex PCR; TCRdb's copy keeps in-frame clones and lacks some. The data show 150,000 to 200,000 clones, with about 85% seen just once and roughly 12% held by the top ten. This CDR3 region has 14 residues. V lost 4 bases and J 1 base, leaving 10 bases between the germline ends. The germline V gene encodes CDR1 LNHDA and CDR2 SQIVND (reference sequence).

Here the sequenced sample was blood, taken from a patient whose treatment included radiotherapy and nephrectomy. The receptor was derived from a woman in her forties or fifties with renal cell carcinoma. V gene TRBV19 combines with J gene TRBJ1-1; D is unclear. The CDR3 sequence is CASSKERWNTEAFF. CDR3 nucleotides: TGTGCCAGTAGTAAGGAACGGTGGAACACTGAAGCTTTCTTT.